This T cell receptor (beta chain) derives from a study of response to subunit inactivated influenza vaccine. Study-level findings and limits: Authors suggested seasonal influenza vaccinations each recruit few new T cells.

This clonotype was counted ten times or more. The antigen remains unidentified. The CDR3 has 13 amino acids. The V gene lost 6 bases and the J gene lost 1 base, with 7 bases spanning the gap. One entry per CDR3 protein results from TCRdb running MiXCR on the RT-PCR reads. This table holds roughly 670,000 distinct CDR3 sequences, roughly 15% found once. The sample was PBMCs from blood, taken less than 15 days before vaccination. The rearrangement uses TRBV12-3 or TRBV12-4 and TRBJ2-1; D not certain. The receptor was isolated from a man aged 45-60 years who received an inactivated influenza vaccine. CDR3 coding DNA: TGTGCCAGCAGCACCGTTTCCTACAATGAGCAGTTCTTC. Translated: CASSTVSYNEQFF.